This T cell receptor (beta chain) was sequenced in a study of identical twins. Broader study findings: Partly confounded zero-insertion analyses could result from invariant MAIT and iNKT cells.

Points on this clonotype: The antigen is undetermined.

Each donor was a healthy Caucasian. Per the germline V gene, CDR1 is SGHRS and CDR2 is YFSETQ. V lost 0 bases, J lost 3 bases, and 12 bases stayed unmatched. CDR3 length: 17 amino acids. The cDNA had a unique molecular identifier and a template-switch universal primer site. TCRdb fed the 5' RACE reads into MiXCR, producing one record per CDR3 protein. The profile shows hundreds of thousands of distinct CDR3 sequences, roughly 18% of them singletons. A further study also used this sample, focusing on T cells expressing NK-cell markers. That publication notes: According to the study, TCR beta repertoires originated from sorted CD3+CD56+NKG2C+, CD3+CD56+NKG2C- and CD3+CD56-NKG2C+ T cells.

The sample consisted of PBMCs. The sequence was obtained from a woman between 18 and 30 years old in good health. The chain carries TRBV5-1 and TRBJ2-7; TRBD2 matches 7 bases. CDR3 sequence reads: CASSLARVAPGGYEQYF. The CDR3 nucleotides read TGCGCCAGCAGCTTGGCCCGGGTCGCTCCGGGAGGCTACGAGCAGTACTTC.